The source of this T cell receptor beta chain is a study of blood T cell repertoires in COVID-19. Background on the study: Acute-phase and convalescent COVID-19 samples originated in the United States, Italy and Spain. T cells, B-cell-depleted T cells, or PBMCs supplied cDNA or gDNA.

Germline lookup yields CDR1 SGHRS and CDR2 YFSETQ. V was pared by 0 bases and J by 0 bases, with 6 bases between. CDR3 size: 14 residues. Profiled with immunoSEQ multiplex PCR; TCRdb holds only in-frame clones, not every one. Among roughly 300,000 clones listed, roughly 82% were seen once. Sequences were obtained from peripheral blood. The TCR originated in a woman between 45 and 60 years old with acute or convalescent COVID-19. This chain links TRBV5-1 with TRBJ1-2, with D unclear. CDR3 protein: CASSLGVANYGYTF. For the CDR3, the DNA is TGCGCCAGCAGCTTGGGTGTAGCTAACTATGGCTACACCTTC.